This T cell receptor beta chain was captured by sequencing in a study of T cell changes during pregnancy in multiple sclerosis. Generated by immunoSEQ multiplex PCR, the TCRdb table keeps only in-frame clones and is missing some. Counted here are around 75,000 clones, about 91% occurring once; the ten biggest clones make up about 0.27%. V was pared by 4 bases and J by 5 bases, with 11 bases between. Germline CDR1 and CDR2: SGHVS and FNYEAQ. CDR3 length equals 13 residues. The receptor was isolated from a female donor in good health, enrolled as a control in a pregnancy study. The specimen comprised CD4+ T cells from peripheral blood mononuclear cells, sampled in the third trimester of pregnancy. The chain recombines TRBV7-6 with TRBJ2-5; TRBD1 might be the D (5 bases). The CDR3 reads CASSSRDWETQYF. As DNA, the CDR3 is TGTGCCAGCAGCTCCAGGGATTGGGAGACCCAGTACTTC.